This T cell receptor beta chain derives from a study of CD8 T cells in ankylosing spondylitis. Study-wide points: A TCR beta motif made of several highly homologous variants seemed typical of ankylosing spondylitis blood. Both synovial fluid and blood in reactive arthritis had previously been reported to carry some motif variants.

The CDR3 contains 15 residues. CDR1 is MNHNS and CDR2 is SASEGT in the germline V gene. V shed 6 bases and J 8 bases; nucleotides not matched to a gene: 15. Researchers built TCR beta libraries using quantitative 5'-RACE with molecular barcodes. TCRdb analysed the 5' RACE reads with MiXCR anew, one entry per CDR3 protein. Among about 69,000 distinct CDR3 sequences listed, about 5.7% were seen once. In its sample, this clonotype was seen many times. Its antigen is currently unknown. Sequencing was done on a sample of blood, either unsorted or a sorted T cell fraction (not recorded which). The chain combines TRBV6-1 with TRBJ1-1, with 7 bases lining up with TRBD1. The TCR sequence derives from a male donor with ankylosing spondylitis or in good health (not recorded which). The CDR3, as DNA: TGTGCCAGCAGGGGGACAGTAGTATCGCGGGGAGAAGCTTTCTTT. Its protein is CASRGTVVSRGEAFF.